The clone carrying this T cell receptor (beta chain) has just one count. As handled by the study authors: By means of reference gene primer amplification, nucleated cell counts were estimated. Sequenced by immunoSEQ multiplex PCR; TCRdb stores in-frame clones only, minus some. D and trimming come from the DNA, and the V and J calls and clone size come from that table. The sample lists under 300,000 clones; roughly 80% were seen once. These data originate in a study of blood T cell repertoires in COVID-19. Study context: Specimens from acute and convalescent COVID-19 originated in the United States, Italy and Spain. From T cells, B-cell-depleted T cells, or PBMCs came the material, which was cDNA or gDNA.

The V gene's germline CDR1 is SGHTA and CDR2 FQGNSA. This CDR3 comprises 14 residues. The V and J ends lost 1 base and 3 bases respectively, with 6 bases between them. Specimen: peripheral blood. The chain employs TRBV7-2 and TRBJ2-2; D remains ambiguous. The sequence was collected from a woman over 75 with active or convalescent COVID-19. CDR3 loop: CASSLGQHTGELFF. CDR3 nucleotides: TGTGCCAGCAGCTTAGGACAACACACCGGGGAGCTGTTTTTT.